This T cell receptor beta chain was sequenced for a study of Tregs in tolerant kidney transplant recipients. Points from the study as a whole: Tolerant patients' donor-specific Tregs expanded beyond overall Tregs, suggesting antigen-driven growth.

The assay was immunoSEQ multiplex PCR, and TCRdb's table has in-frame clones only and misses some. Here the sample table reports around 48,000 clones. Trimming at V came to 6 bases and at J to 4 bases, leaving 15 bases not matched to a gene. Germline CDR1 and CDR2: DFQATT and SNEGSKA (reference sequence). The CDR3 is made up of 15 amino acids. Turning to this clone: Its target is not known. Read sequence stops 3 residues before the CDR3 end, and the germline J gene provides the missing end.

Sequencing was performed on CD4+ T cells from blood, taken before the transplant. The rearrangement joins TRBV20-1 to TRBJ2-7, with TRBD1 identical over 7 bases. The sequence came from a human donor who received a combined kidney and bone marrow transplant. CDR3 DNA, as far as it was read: TGCAGTGCCCGCGGCAGGGCAGGGGGTTTTTACGAG. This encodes CSARGRAGGFYE. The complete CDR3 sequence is CSARGRAGGFYEQYF.